This is a list of T cell receptor beta chains from one sample in a study of glioma-infiltrating T cells after dendritic cell vaccination. Generated by immunoSEQ multiplex PCR, the TCRdb table keeps only in-frame clones and is missing some. The sample includes roughly 90,000 clones, over 75% seen only once; the top ten take roughly 14%. Source: blood, taken before dendritic cell vaccination. These receptors were obtained from a human donor with glioblastoma. The CDR3 runs from the conserved cysteine through the conserved F or W.

TRBJ1-4,TRBV19,CASRTDRGEKLFF
TRBJ2-1,TRBV30,CAWDSGRGNEQFF
TRBJ2-1,TRBV7-9,CASSTTSSGDYNEQFF
TRBJ1-5,TRBV19,CASSKELGGGNQPQHF
TRBJ2-2,TRBV4-2,CASSQLAGVNTGELFF
TRBJ2-1,TRBV7-8,CASSLETVYEQFF
TRBJ1-2,TRBV6-5,CASSYTQGGYGYTF
TRBJ2-7,TRBV6-5,CASSYSGRASYEQYF
TRBJ2-1,TRBV19,CASRQAGGHNEQFF
TRBJ2-2,TRBV10-1,CASTVEPNTGELFF
TRBJ2-1,TRBV11-2,CASSVGGGPYNEQFF
TRBJ1-5,TRBV5-8,CASSIRDRDRPQHF
TRBJ2-1,TRBV19,CASIRTSGSNEQFF
TRBJ1-2,TRBV9,CASSEGSIRTMGYTF
TRBJ2-4,TRBV5-4,CASSFPGERSKNIQYF
TRBJ2-5,TRBV5-6,CASSLDTGYETQYF
TRBJ2-1,TRBV27,CASSLYGGPSYNEQFF
TRBJ1-5,TRBV27,CASAWGGIDQPQHF
TRBJ2-1,TRBV4-1,CASSQTGGSYNEQFF
TRBJ2-1,TRBV5-1,CASSTGQGTNNEQFF
TRBJ1-2,TRBV27,CASSLSAGSYGYTF
TRBJ2-2,TRBV6-5,CASRGAGGSGELFF
TRBJ2-1,TRBV27,CASSLSARANEQFF